Below, 9 T cell receptor beta chains from the same sample are listed, as sequenced in a study of shared clonotypes between healthy human individuals. TCRdb's table, derived via immunoSEQ multiplex PCR, lists solely in-frame clones and lacks some. The table shows hundreds of thousands of clones, with roughly 70% occurring only once. Sequenced material: memory CD4+ T cells sorted from blood. Documented subset: CD45RA-negative fraction. Source of these receptors: a man in his thirties or forties in good health.

V gene TRBV20-1 combines with J gene TRBJ2-5; the D is unclear. Trimming removed 6 bases from V and 5 bases from J, with 10 bases in between. CDR1 DFQATT and CDR2 SNEGSKA come from the germline V gene (reference sequence). The CDR3 is 11 residues long. This CDR3 reads CSARARETQYF. The CDR3 nucleotides are TGCAGTGCCCGAGCTAGGGAGACCCAGTACTTC.

V is TRBV10-3 and J is TRBJ2-1, with 7 bases lining up with TRBD1. CDR1 is ENHRY, CDR2 SYGVKD, per germline. This CDR3 spans 12 amino acids. Unmatched junction bases numbered 4, after V lost 9 bases and J lost 5 bases. CDR3 sequence (DNA): TGTGCCATTAAGACAGGGAACAATGAGCAGTTCTTC. Translated, it gives CAIKTGNNEQFF.

The rearrangement joins TRBV6-1 to TRBJ1-5, with D uncertain. Between the trimmed V and J ends, which lost 4 bases and 4 bases, there was a span of 8 bases. Germline values: CDR1 MNHNS, CDR2 SASEGT. This CDR3 has 13 amino acids. Written as DNA, the CDR3 is TGTGCCAGCAGTGGTTCACAGAATCAGCCCCAGCATTTT. Protein sequence: CASSGSQNQPQHF.

The chain combines TRBV19 with TRBJ1-5; D not certain. V was clipped by 3 bases and J by 9 bases, with 18 bases between them. This CDR3 spans 15 amino acids. Germline lookup yields CDR1 LNHDA and CDR2 SQIVND (reference sequence). This CDR3 reads CASSIVTGSRSPQHF. The CDR3 coding sequence is TGTGCCAGTAGTATCGTGACCGGCAGCCGCTCGCCCCAGCATTTT.

V gene TRBV27 combines with J gene TRBJ2-4; D remains ambiguous. The germline CDR1 and CDR2 sequences are MNHEY and SMNVEV (reference sequence). The CDR3 runs to 14 residues. V was clipped by 2 bases and J by 4 bases, with 9 bases between them. The CDR3 region is CASSLGWQKNIQYF. The CDR3 nucleotides are TGTGCCAGCAGTTTAGGGTGGCAGAAAAACATTCAGTACTTC.

This clone has only one observation. This rearrangement joins TRBV9 to TRBJ2-3; 7 bases match TRBD1. Germline V CDR1 and CDR2: SGDLS, YYNGEE. The CDR3 is made up of 14 amino acids. Trimming took 4 bases from V and 3 from J; bases not matched to a gene: 5. CDR3 sequence reads: CASSPQTGTDTQYF. CDR3 nucleotide sequence: TGTGCCAGCAGCCCCCAGACAGGGACAGATACGCAGTATTTT.

The chain has TRBV2 and TRBJ2-5; 7 bases match TRBD1. The V and J ends lost 1 base and 4 bases, in that order; junction bases with no gene match: 3. This CDR3 has 14 residues. Looked up from germline, CDR1 is SNHLY and CDR2 is FYNNEI. DNA for the CDR3: TGTGCCAGCAGTGAAGGAGGGGGCAGAGAGACCCAGTACTTC. This sequence encodes CASSEGGGRETQYF.

The rearrangement uses TRBV14 and TRBJ1-2, with D maybe TRBD1 (6 bases). Germline CDR1 SGHDN, CDR2 FVKESK. The CDR3 is 14 amino acids. Trimming took off 0 bases at V and 4 bases at J, with 9 bases between the two ends. CDR3 nucleotide sequence: TGTGCCAGCAGCCAAGACAGGGGCCCCTATGGCTACACCTTC. Translation: CASSQDRGPYGYTF.

This chain connects TRBV7-2 to TRBJ1-5; D is perhaps TRBD1 (6 bases). V lost 1 base and J lost 3, with 13 bases in between. Germline loops: CDR1 SGHTA, CDR2 FQGNSA. This CDR3 is 16 amino acids long. CDR3 loop: CASSLGDTGANQPQHF. CDR3 nucleotide sequence: TGTGCCAGCAGCTTAGGGGACACCGGAGCCAATCAGCCCCAGCATTTT.